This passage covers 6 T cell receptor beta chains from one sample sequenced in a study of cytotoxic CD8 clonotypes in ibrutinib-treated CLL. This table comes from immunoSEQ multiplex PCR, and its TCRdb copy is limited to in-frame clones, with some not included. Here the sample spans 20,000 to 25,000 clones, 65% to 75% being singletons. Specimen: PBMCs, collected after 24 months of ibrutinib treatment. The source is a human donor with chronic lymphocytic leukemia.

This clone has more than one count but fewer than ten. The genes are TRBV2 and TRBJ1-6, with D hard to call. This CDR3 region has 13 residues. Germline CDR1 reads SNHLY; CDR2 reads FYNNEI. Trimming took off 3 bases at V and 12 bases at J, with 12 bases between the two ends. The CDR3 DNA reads TGTGCCAGCAGTGAGGACCGGAACCAACCCCTCCACTTT. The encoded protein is CASSEDRNQPLHF.

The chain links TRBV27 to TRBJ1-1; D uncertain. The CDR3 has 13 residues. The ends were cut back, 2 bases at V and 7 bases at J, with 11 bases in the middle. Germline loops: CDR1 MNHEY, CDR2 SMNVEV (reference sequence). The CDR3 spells CASSLGTDIEAFF. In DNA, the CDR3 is TGTGCCAGCAGTTTAGGAACAGATATTGAAGCTTTCTTT.

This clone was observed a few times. The CDR3 DNA sequence: TGTGCCAGCAGGGGATTGAGGACAGGGGGTACTGAAGCTTTCTTT. As protein: CASRGLRTGGTEAFF. The chain carries TRBV25-1 and TRBJ1-1; TRBD1 matches 10 bases. Germline CDR1 reads MGHDK; CDR2 reads SYGVNS. V shed 6 bases and J 5 bases; nucleotides not matched to a gene: 9. The CDR3 runs 15 residues.

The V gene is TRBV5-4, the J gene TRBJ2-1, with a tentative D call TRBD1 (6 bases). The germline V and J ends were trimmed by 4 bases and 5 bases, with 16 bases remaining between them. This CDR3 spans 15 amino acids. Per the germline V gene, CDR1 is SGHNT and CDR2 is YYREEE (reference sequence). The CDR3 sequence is CASSRDRDTNNEQFF. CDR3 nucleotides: TGTGCCAGCAGCCGAGACCGGGACACAAACAATGAGCAGTTCTTC.

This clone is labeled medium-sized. The chain's CDR3 is CASMRDRGSYNEQFF. The CDR3 DNA reads TGTGCCAGTATGCGGGACAGGGGCTCCTACAATGAGCAGTTCTTC. The chain joins TRBV19 to TRBJ2-1; 10 bases line up with TRBD1. CDR3 length equals 15 residues. Germline V gives CDR1 LNHDA, CDR2 SQIVND (reference sequence). Trimming at V came to 7 bases and at J to 0 bases, leaving 3 bases not matched to a gene.

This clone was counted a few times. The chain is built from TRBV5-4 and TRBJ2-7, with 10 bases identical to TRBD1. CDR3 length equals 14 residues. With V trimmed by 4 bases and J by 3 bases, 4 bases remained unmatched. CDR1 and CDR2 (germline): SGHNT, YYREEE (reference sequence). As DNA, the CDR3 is TGTGCCAGCAGCACGACAGGGGGCATCTACGAGCAGTACTTC. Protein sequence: CASSTTGGIYEQYF.